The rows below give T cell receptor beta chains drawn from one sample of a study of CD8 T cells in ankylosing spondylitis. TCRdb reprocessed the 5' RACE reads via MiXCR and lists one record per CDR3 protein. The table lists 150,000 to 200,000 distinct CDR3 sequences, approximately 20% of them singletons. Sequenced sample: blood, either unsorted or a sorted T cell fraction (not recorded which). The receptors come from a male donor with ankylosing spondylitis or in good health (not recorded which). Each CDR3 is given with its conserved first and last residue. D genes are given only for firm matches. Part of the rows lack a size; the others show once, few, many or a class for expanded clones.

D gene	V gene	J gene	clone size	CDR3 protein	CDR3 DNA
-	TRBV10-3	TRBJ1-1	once	CAISEDNTEAFF	TGTGCCATCAGTGAGGACAACACTGAAGCTTTCTTT
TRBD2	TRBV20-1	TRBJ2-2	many	CSALDTGLAVTGELFF	TGCAGTGCCCTAGATACCGGACTAGCAGTCACCGGGGAGCTGTTTTTT
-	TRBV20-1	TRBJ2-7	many	CSAFSPDPNEQYF	TGCAGTGCTTTCAGCCCAGATCCTAACGAGCAGTACTTC
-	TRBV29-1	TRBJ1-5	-	CSVQQGSGNQPQHF	TGCAGCGTTCAACAGGGATCGGGCAATCAGCCCCAGCATTTT
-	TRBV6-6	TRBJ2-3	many	CASSYFRGDTQYF	TGTGCCAGCAGTTACTTCCGCGGAGATACGCAGTATTTT
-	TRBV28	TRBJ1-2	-	CASSFGVTLYGYTF	TGTGCCAGCAGTTTCGGGGTAACTCTCTATGGCTACACCTTC
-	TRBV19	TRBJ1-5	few	CASSSAPRGLADQPQHF	TGTGCCAGTAGTTCAGCCCCCAGGGGCCTAGCGGATCAGCCCCAGCATTTT
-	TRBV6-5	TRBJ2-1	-	CATSEGLEQFF	TGTGCCACCTCAGAGGGTCTTGAGCAGTTCTTC
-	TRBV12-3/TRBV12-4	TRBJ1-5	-	CASSSKTGNSNQPQHF	TGTGCCAGCAGTTCCAAGACAGGAAATAGCAATCAGCCCCAGCATTTT
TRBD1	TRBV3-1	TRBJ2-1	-	CASSFVTGVREQFF	TGTGCCAGCAGTTTTGTCACAGGGGTTCGCGAGCAGTTCTTC
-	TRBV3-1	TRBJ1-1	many	CASSRGTENTEAFF	TGTGCCAGCAGCCGTGGGACGGAGAACACTGAAGCTTTCTTT
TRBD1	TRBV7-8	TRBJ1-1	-	CASSLSIGQGNTEAFF	TGTGCCAGCAGCTTATCTATAGGACAGGGAAACACTGAAGCTTTCTTT
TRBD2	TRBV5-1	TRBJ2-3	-	CASSAGLAGAISTDTQYF	TGCGCCAGCAGCGCGGGACTAGCGGGCGCCATTAGCACAGATACGCAGTATTTT
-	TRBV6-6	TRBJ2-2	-	CASSHGEAGELFF	TGTGCCAGCAGTCACGGGGAGGCCGGGGAGCTGTTTTTT
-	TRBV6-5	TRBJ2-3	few	CASSYTASATQYF	TGTGCCAGCAGTTACACGGCGAGCGCGACGCAGTATTTT
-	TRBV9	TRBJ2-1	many	CASSVVSNEQFF	TGTGCCAGCAGCGTAGTCTCCAATGAGCAGTTCTTC
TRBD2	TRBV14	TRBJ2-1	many	CASSKRTSGYNEQFF	TGTGCCAGCAGCAAAAGGACTAGCGGGTACAATGAGCAGTTCTTC
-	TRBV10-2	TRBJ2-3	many	CASSEGAGGRYTQYF	TGCGCCAGCAGTGAGGGGGCTGGGGGCAGGTATACGCAGTATTTT
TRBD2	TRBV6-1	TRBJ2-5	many	CASSGTSGRETQYF	TGTGCCAGCAGTGGGACTAGCGGGAGGGAGACCCAGTACTTC
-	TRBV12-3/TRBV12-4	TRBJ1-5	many	CASSRDRRNQPQHF	TGTGCCAGCAGTAGGGACCGACGCAATCAGCCCCAGCATTTT
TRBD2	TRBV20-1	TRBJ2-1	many	CSARGTSGISFNEQFF	TGCAGTGCTAGGGGGACTAGCGGGATTTCGTTTAATGAGCAGTTCTTC
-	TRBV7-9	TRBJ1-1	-	CASSSGGWNTEAFF	TGTGCCAGCAGCTCCGGCGGATGGAACACTGAAGCTTTCTTT
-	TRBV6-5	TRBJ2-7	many	CASSYSAVYEQYF	TGTGCCAGCAGTTACTCGGCCGTATACGAGCAGTACTTC
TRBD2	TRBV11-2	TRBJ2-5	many	CASSLRLAGETQYF	TGTGCCAGCAGCCTCCGTTTAGCGGGAGAGACCCAGTACTTC
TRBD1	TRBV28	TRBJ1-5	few	CASSSPDRFNQPQHF	TGTGCCAGCAGCTCCCCGGACAGGTTCAATCAGCCCCAGCATTTT
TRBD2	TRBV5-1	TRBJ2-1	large	CASSLSPLAGGYNEQFF	TGCGCCAGCAGCTTGTCCCCTCTAGCGGGAGGTTACAATGAGCAGTTCTTC
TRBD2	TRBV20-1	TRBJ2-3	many	CSAIGTAGGPDTQYF	TGCAGTGCTATTGGGACGGCGGGAGGGCCGGATACGCAGTATTTT
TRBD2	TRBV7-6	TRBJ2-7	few	CASSFRASGSGEQYF	TGTGCCAGCAGCTTTCGGGCTAGCGGGAGTGGCGAGCAGTACTTC
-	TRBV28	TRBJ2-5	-	CASRDRSQETQYF	TGTGCCAGCAGAGATAGATCGCAAGAGACCCAGTACTTC
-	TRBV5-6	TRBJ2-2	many	CASSPRLIDTGELFF	TGTGCCAGCAGCCCTAGATTGATCGACACCGGGGAGCTGTTTTTT
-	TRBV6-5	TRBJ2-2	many	CASSYGRGFGELFF	TGTGCCAGCAGTTACGGGAGAGGGTTCGGGGAGCTGTTTTTT
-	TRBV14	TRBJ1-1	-	CASSQGPGSRAFF	TGTGCCAGCAGCCAAGGACCAGGGAGCCGGGCTTTCTTT
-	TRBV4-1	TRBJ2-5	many	CASSRLVGETQYF	TGCGCCAGCAGCCGTCTGGTGGGAGAGACCCAGTACTTC